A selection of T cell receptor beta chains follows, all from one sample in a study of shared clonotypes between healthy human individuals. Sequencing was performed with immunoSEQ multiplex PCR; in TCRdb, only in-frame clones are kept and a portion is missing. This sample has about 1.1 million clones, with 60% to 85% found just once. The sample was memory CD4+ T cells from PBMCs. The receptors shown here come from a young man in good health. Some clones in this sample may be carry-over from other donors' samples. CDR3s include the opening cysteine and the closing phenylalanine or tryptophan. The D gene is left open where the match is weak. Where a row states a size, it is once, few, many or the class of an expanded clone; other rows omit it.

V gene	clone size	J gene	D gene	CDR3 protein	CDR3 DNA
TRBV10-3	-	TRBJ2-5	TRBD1	CAIRGTAQQETQYF	TGTGCCATCAGGGGGACAGCACAACAAGAGACCCAGTACTTC
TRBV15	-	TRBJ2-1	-	CATSRDFRGEQFF	TGTGCCACCAGCAGAGATTTCCGGGGCGAGCAGTTCTTC
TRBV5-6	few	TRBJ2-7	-	CASSLVSVGEQYF	TGTGCCAGCAGCTTGGTATCGGTCGGCGAGCAGTACTTC
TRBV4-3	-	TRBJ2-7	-	CASSQDSAASSYEQYF	TGCGCCAGCAGCCAAGATTCCGCGGCCAGCTCCTACGAGCAGTACTTC
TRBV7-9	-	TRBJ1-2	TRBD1	CASSFPGQGAYGYTF	TGTGCCAGCAGCTTCCCAGGACAGGGGGCTTATGGCTACACCTTC
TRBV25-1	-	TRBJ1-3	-	CASSLTAGNTIYF	TGTGCCAGCAGTTTGACAGCTGGAAACACCATATATTTT
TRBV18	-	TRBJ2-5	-	CASSPGPGLQETQYF	TGTGCCAGCTCACCCGGCCCGGGGCTCCAAGAGACCCAGTACTTC
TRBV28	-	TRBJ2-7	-	CASESTGLSYEQYF	TGTGCCAGCGAAAGTACAGGACTCTCCTACGAGCAGTACTTC
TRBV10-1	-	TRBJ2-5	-	CASSESRETQYF	TGCGCCAGCAGTGAGTCGAGAGAGACCCAGTACTTC
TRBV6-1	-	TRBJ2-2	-	CASSEPVGVGELFF	TGTGCCAGCAGTGAACCAGTTGGAGTTGGGGAGCTGTTTTTT
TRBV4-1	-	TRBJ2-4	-	CASSQVAILIAKNIQYF	TGCGCCAGCAGCCAAGTCGCCATCCTGATAGCCAAAAACATTCAGTACTTC
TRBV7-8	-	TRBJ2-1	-	CASSMTGAHNEQFF	TGTGCCAGCAGCATGACCGGGGCCCACAATGAGCAGTTCTTC
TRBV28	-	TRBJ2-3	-	CASNEFAGTDTQYF	TGTGCCAGCAACGAGTTCGCTGGCACAGATACGCAGTATTTT
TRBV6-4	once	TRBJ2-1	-	CASSVDVSYNEQFF	TGTGCCAGCAGTGTCGACGTGTCCTACAATGAGCAGTTCTTC
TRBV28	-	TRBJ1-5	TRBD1	CASSLTGGNQPQHF	TGTGCCAGCAGCCTTACAGGGGGCAATCAGCCCCAGCATTTT
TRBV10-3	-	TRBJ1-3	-	CAIMGVRASGNTIYF	TGTGCCATCATGGGCGTGCGTGCATCTGGAAACACCATATATTTT
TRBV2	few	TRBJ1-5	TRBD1	CASSDDGQGVSQPQHF	TGTGCCAGCAGTGACGATGGACAGGGAGTCAGTCAGCCCCAGCATTTT
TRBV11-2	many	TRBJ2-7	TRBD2	CASSLRLAGPYEQYF	TGTGCCAGCAGCCTCCGACTAGCGGGTCCCTACGAGCAGTACTTC
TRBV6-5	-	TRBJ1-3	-	CASSTDNSGNTIYF	TGTGCCAGCAGTACCGACAATTCTGGAAACACCATATATTTT
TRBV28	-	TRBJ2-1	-	CASRLHDAREQFF	TGTGCCAGCAGGTTACATGACGCCCGTGAGCAGTTCTTC
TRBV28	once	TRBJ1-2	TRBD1	CASSSGQGNHYCYTF	TGTGCCAGCAGTTCGGGACAGGGAAACCACTATTGCTACACCTTC
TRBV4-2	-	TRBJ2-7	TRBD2	CASSQEGLAGSEQYF	TGTGCCAGCAGCCAGGAGGGACTAGCGGGAAGCGAGCAGTACTTC
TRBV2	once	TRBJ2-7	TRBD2	CASSERLAGDVVREQYF	TGTGCCAGCAGTGAACGGCTAGCGGGAGACGTGGTGCGCGAGCAGTACTTC